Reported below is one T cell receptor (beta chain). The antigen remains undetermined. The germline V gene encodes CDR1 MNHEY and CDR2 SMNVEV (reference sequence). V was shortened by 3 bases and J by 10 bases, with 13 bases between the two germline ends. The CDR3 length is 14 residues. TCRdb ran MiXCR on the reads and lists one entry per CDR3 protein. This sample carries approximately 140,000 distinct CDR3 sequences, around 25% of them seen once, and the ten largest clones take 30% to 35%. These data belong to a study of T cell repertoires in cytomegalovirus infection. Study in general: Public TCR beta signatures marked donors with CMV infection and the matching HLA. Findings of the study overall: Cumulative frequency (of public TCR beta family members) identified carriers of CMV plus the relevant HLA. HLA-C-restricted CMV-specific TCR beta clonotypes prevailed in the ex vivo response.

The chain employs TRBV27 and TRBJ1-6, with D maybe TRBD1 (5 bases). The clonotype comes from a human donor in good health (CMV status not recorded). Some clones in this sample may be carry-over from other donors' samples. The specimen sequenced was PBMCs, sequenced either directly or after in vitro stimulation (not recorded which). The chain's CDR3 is CASSFRGEGSPLHF. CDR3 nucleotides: TGTGCCAGCAGTTTCCGGGGCGAGGGCTCACCCCTCCACTTT.